This T cell receptor (beta chain) stems from a study of CD8 T cells in Susac syndrome. Reverse transcription used roughly 0.45 to 1 ug RNA and random hexamers. TCRdb re-called the immunoSEQ multiplex PCR reads through MiXCR, storing one row per CDR3 protein. The data contain 95,000 to 150,000 distinct CDR3 sequences, 85% to 95% of them singletons. Study-level points and caveats: The study found that Susac CD8+ clonal expansion peaked in TEMRA cells and active patients.

Sequencing of TCR beta covered CD8+ and CD4+ T cells obtained from blood. Under recently defined diagnostic criteria, the patients with Susac syndrome qualified as having definite or probable disease. While CD8+ and CD4+ T cells were isolated negatively, TEMRA cells were enriched by FACS. The CDR3 covers 13 residues. Trimming took off 7 bases at V and 7 bases at J, with 14 bases between the two ends. A note on this clonotype: Its target is not known.

The origin of this receptor is a human donor with Susac syndrome. V is TRBV12-3 or TRBV12-4 and J is TRBJ1-5; perhaps TRBD1 as D (5 bases). The sample was CD8+ T cells from PBMCs. Here the CDR3 DNA reads TGTGCCAGCACACTAGGGGTTGGGCAGCCCCAGCATTTT. Translated, it gives CASTLGVGQPQHF.